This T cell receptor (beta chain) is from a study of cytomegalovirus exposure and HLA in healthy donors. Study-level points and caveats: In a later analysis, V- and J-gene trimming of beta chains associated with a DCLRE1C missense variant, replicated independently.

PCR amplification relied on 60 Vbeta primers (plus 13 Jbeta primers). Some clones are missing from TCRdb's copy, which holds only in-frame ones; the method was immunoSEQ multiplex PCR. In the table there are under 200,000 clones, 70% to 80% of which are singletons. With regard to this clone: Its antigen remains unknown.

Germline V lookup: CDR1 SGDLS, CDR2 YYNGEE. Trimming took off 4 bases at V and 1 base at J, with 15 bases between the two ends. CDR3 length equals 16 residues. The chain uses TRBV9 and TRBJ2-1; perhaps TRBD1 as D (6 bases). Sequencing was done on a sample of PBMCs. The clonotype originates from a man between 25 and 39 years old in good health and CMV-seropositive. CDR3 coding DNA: TGTGCCAGCAGCCCCCCCGGGACACCGTCCTACAATGAGCAGTTCTTC. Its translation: CASSPPGTPSYNEQFF.